This TCR beta chain was sequenced in a study of vaccination effects on CD4 cells after COVID-19. As for the study in general: Following the second dose by a median of 72 days, the post-vaccine samples were obtained.

As for this clone: Its antigen is not identified.

Before sequencing took place, the ViraFEST assay used viral peptide pools to expand antigen-specific CD4+ T cells. An approximately 10-day culture period preceded the isolation of CD4+ T cells. As their vaccination, participants received two doses of either BNT162b2 or mRNA-1273. Profiling relied on immunoSEQ multiplex PCR, and the TCRdb table lists in-frame clones only, not all of them. Among tens of thousands of clones listed, over 70% were seen once. The germline V gene encodes CDR1 SGHNT and CDR2 YYREEE (reference sequence). The CDR3 is made up of 13 amino acids. V lost 0 bases, J lost 7 bases, and 8 bases lay in between.

Sequences were derived from CD4+ T cells from PBMCs cultured with HCoV-229E spike peptides, sampled after COVID-19 vaccination. The TCR originated in a human donor who received a COVID-19 vaccine. The rearrangement joins TRBV5-4 to TRBJ2-1, with D tentatively TRBD2 (6 bases). DNA of the CDR3: TGTGCCAGCAGCTTGGGTCTAGCGAATGAGCAGTTCTTC. Its translation: CASSLGLANEQFF. The full variable domain, its missing parts supplied by reference TRBV5-4 and TRBJ2-1, is ETGVTQSPTHLIKTRGQQVTLRCSSQSGHNTVSWYQQALGQGPQFIFQYYREEENGRGNFPPRFSGLQFPNYSSELNVNALELDDSALYLCASSLGLANEQFFGPGTRLTVL.